The T cell receptor (beta chain) under discussion was sequenced for a study of post-analysis software for immune sequencing data. Study-level points and caveats: Significantly decreased normalized Chao1 diversity was recorded for multiple sclerosis patients relative to controls. In patients, TRBV5-6, TRBV5-1 and TRBV20-1 belonged to roughly five TRBV segments found more frequently than in controls.

TCR beta cDNA libraries had unique molecular identifiers. A single record per CDR3 protein comes from TCRdb applying MiXCR to the PCR reads. The sample includes hundreds of thousands of distinct CDR3 sequences, more than 50% of them seen just once. As regards this clonotype: Its specificity is unknown.

Germline loops: CDR1 LGHNA, CDR2 YNFKEQ. The CDR3 contains 18 residues. This receptor was obtained from a girl aged 2 to 9 with multiple sclerosis. The chain is built from TRBV4-2 and TRBJ2-5; D is possibly TRBD1 or TRBD2 (6 bases each). Near its end, the DNA agrees better with TRBJ2-7, so the J call may be wrong. The sequencing input was blood. The CDR3: CASSHITPLGGGTAEQYF. The DNA for the CDR3 is TGTGCCAGCAGCCACATAACGCCCCTCGGGGGCGGTACGGCCGAGCAGTACTTC.